This T cell receptor (beta chain) is from a study of blood T cell repertoires in COVID-19. In the study's own analysis: Researchers report that nucleated cell counts were estimated from reference gene primer amplification. Sequenced by immunoSEQ multiplex PCR; TCRdb stores in-frame clones only, minus some. Clone size and V and J calls were adopted from that table, with D and trimming inferred from the DNA. The table lists approximately 60,000 clones, 75% to 80% of them singletons, with approximately 20% in the top ten. Germline V lookup: CDR1 SGHRS, CDR2 YFSETQ. V lost 4 bases and J lost 4, with 13 bases in between. The length of the CDR3 is 14 residues.

This TCR was recovered from a man between 50 and 59 years old with active or convalescent COVID-19. The V call is TRBV5-1, the J call TRBJ2-3, with a weak D call TRBD2 (6 bases). The sample taken for sequencing was peripheral blood. The CDR3: CASSKGTSPDTQYF. The CDR3, as DNA: TGCGCCAGCAGCAAAGGGACTTCCCCAGATACGCAGTATTTT. Supplemented by reference TRBV5-1 and TRBJ2-3, the full variable domain reads KAGVTQTPRYLIKTRGQQVTLSCSPISGHRSVSWYQQTPGQGLQFLFEYFSETQRNKGNFPGRFSGRQFSNSRSEMNVSTLELGDSALYLCASSKGTSPDTQYFGPGTRLTVL.